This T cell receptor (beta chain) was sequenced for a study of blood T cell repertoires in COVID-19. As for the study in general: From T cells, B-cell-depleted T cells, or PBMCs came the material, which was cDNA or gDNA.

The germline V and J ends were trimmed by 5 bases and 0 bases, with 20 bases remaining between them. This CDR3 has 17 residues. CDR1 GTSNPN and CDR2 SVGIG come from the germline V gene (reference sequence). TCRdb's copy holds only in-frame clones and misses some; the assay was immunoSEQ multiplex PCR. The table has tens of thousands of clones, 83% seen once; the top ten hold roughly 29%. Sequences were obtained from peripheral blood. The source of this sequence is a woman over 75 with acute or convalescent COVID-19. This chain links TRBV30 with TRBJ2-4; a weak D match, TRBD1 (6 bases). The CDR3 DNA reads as TGTGCCTGGCGAAAAACACCTCGGACAGTAGCCAAAAACATTCAGTACTTC. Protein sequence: CAWRKTPRTVAKNIQYF.